The rows below give T cell receptor beta chains drawn from one sample of a study of blood T cell repertoires in COVID-19. Profiled with immunoSEQ multiplex PCR; TCRdb holds only in-frame clones, not every one. The sample contains approximately 100,000 clones, 86% of which appear only once. Material: peripheral blood. Receptors were obtained from a man aged 50 to 59 with acute or convalescent COVID-19. Each CDR3 is given with its conserved first and last residue. A D gene is named only where the DNA matches it firmly. A clone size is listed for some rows: how often the clone was seen (once, few, many), or a class if it is expanded.

v_call	d_call	clone_size	j_call	cdr3_nt	cdr3_aa
TRBV19	-	-	TRBJ1-2	TGTGCCAGTAGTATGGTACGGCTAGATGGCTACACCTTC	CASSMVRLDGYTF
TRBV19	-	-	TRBJ1-1	TGTGCCAGTAGTTTTGGGGCAGGGGTTAAAGCTTTCTTT	CASSFGAGVKAFF
TRBV11-3	TRBD1	-	TRBJ2-7	TGTGCCAGCAGCTTAGAACGGACAGGGGGCTCGTACGAGCAGTACTTC	CASSLERTGGSYEQYF
TRBV25-1	-	-	TRBJ1-2	TGTGCCAGCAGTGATCAGGGGTTCGGTGGCTACACCTTC	CASSDQGFGGYTF
TRBV7-9	TRBD2	few	TRBJ2-1	TGTGCCAGCAGCTTTTCCGCATCGGGACTAGCGTTAAACAATGAGCAGTTCTTC	CASSFSASGLALNNEQFF
TRBV6-2/TRBV6-3	TRBD2	-	TRBJ2-5	TGTGCCAGCAGTCTCCTTAGCGGGAGACTTGAGACCCAGTACTTC	CASSLLSGRLETQYF
TRBV6-6	-	-	TRBJ2-2	TGTGCCAGCAGTTACTATCTAACGGGAAGGGGGGAGCTGTTTTTT	CASSYYLTGRGELFF
TRBV27	-	-	TRBJ2-2	TGTGCCAGCACGGACTGGGGAACCGGGGAGCTGTTTTTT	CASTDWGTGELFF
TRBV5-5	TRBD2	-	TRBJ2-7	TGTGCCAGCAGCTTGGCGGGCGGGAGGGCCTACGAGCAGTACTTC	CASSLAGGRAYEQYF
TRBV18	TRBD2	few	TRBJ2-2	TGTGCCAGCTTTCTTAGCGGGAGTAACACCGGGGAGCTGTTTTTT	CASFLSGSNTGELFF